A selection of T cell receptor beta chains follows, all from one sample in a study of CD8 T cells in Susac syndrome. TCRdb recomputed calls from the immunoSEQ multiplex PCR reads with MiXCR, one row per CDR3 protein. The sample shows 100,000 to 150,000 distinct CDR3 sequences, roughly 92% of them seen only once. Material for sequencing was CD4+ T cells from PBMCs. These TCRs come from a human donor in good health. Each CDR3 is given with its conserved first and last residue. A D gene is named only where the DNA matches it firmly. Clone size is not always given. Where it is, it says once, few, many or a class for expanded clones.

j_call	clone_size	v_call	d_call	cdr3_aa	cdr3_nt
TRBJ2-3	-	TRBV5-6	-	CASSLRSGSVDTQYF	TGTGCCAGCAGCTTGAGAAGCGGGTCAGTAGATACGCAGTATTTT
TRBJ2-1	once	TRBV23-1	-	CASSHGGSVSPGQFYNEQFF	TGCGCCAGCAGTCACGGGGGTAGCGTGAGCCCCGGCCAGTTCTACAATGAGCAGTTCTTC
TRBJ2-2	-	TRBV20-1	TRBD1	CSAREPQGTGELFF	TGCAGTGCTAGAGAGCCACAGGGGACCGGGGAGCTGTTTTTT
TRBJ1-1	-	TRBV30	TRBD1	CAGGQTQNTEAFF	TGTGCCGGGGGACAGACCCAGAACACTGAAGCTTTCTTT
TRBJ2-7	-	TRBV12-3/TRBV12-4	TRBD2	CASSLARVAGRRQYF	TGTGCCAGCAGTTTAGCGAGGGTAGCGGGAAGGAGACAGTACTTC
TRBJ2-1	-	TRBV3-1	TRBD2	CASSGTSGSSEQFF	TGTGCCAGCAGCGGGACTAGCGGGAGTAGTGAGCAGTTCTTC
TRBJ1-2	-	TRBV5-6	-	CASSLLRTSGYTF	TGTGCCAGCAGCCTACTACGGACCTCTGGCTACACCTTC
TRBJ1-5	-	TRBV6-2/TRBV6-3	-	CASTRDGNQPQHF	TGTGCCAGCACAAGAGACGGCAATCAGCCCCAGCATTTT
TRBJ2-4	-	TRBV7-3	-	CASSLTGRNIQYF	TGTGCCAGCAGCTTAACCGGGAGAAACATTCAGTACTTC
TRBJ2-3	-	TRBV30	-	CAWSVAASTDTQYF	TGTGCCTGGAGTGTAGCGGCTAGCACAGATACGCAGTATTTT
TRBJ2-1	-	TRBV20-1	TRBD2	CSAPVAGRQYNEQFF	TGCAGTGCCCCCGTAGCGGGAAGACAATACAATGAGCAGTTCTTC
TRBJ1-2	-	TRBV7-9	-	CASSSQRGYGYTF	TGTGCCAGCAGCTCCCAAAGGGGCTATGGCTACACCTTC
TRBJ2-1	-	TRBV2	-	CASSETTPHKQFF	TGTGCCAGCAGTGAGACGACTCCACATAAGCAGTTCTTC
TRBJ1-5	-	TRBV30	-	CAWGVAQPQHF	TGTGCCTGGGGGGTGGCTCAGCCCCAGCATTTT
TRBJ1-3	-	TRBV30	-	CAWASSSGNTIYF	TGTGCCTGGGCTTCCTCCTCTGGAAACACCATATATTTT
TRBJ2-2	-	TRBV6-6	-	CASSYSTGTNTGELFF	TGTGCCAGCAGTTACTCCACAGGGACGAACACCGGGGAGCTGTTTTTT
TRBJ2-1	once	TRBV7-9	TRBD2	CASSSLLFPSGRAFF	TGTGCCAGCAGCTCCCTTCTTTTCCCTAGCGGGCGAGCGTTCTTC
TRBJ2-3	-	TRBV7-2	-	CASSLNPPGNTDTQYF	TGTGCCAGCAGCTTGAACCCACCGGGAAACACAGATACGCAGTATTTT
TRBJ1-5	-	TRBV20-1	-	CSAPSGGLNQPQHF	TGCAGTGCCCCTTCAGGAGGACTAAATCAGCCCCAGCATTTT
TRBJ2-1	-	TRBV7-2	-	CASSRTYLNEQFF	TGTGCCAGCAGCCGGACCTACCTCAATGAGCAGTTCTTC
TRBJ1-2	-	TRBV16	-	CASSPPEGHGGGGYTF	TGTGCCAGCAGCCCCCCTGAGGGCCACGGGGGCGGTGGCTACACCTTC
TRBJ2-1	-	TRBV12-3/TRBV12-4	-	CASSHSYNEQFF	TGTGCCAGCAGTCACTCCTACAATGAGCAGTTCTTC
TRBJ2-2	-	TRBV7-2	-	CASSLEQDTGELFF	TGTGCCAGCAGCTTAGAACAAGACACCGGGGAGCTGTTTTTT